This TCR beta chain was captured by sequencing in a study of T cell responses to AZD1222 COVID-19 vaccine. TCRdb's table, derived via immunoSEQ multiplex PCR, lists solely in-frame clones and lacks some. The sample records about 130,000 clones, roughly 90% being singletons. Study-level results: Repertoire samples came only from after the peak T cell response. Most donors were white British, females outnumbered males, and clonal diversity was possibly underestimated.

Notes on this clone: The antigen remains unidentified.

Germline lookup yields CDR1 MDHEN and CDR2 SYDVKM. There are 14 residues in the CDR3. V was pared by 3 bases and J by 4 bases, with 13 bases between. The chain carries TRBV28 and TRBJ2-7; either TRBD1 or TRBD2 may fit D (5 bases each). The clonotype was recovered from an adult in good health. Sequences were derived from peripheral blood, sampled on day 0 of AZD1222 vaccination. The CDR3 sequence: CASSFLRGPYEQYF. The CDR3 DNA reads as TGTGCCAGCAGTTTCCTGAGGGGACCTTACGAGCAGTACTTC. Variable domain in full (rest from reference TRBV28 and TRBJ2-7): DVKVTQSSRYLVKRTGEKVFLECVQDMDHENMFWYRQDPGLGLRLIYFSYDVKMKEKGDIPEGYSVSREKKERFSLILESASTNQTSMYLCASSFLRGPYEQYFGPGTRLTVT.